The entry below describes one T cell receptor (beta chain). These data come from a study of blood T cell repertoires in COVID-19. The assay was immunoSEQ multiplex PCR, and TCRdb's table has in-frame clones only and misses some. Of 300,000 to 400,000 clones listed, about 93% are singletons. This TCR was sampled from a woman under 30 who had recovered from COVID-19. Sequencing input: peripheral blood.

This CDR3 is CASSRQQGFEQFF. Here the CDR3 DNA reads TGTGCCAGCAGCAGGCAACAGGGATTCGAGCAGTTCTTC. This chain links TRBV5-8 with TRBJ2-1, with D possibly matching TRBD1 (6 bases). This CDR3 region has 13 residues. The germline V and J ends were trimmed by 4 bases and 10 bases, with 15 bases remaining between them. Germline V CDR1 and CDR2: SGHTS, YDEGEE.